The rows below give T cell receptor beta chains drawn from one sample of a study of shared clonotypes between healthy human individuals. Profiling relied on immunoSEQ multiplex PCR, and the TCRdb table lists in-frame clones only, not all of them. The sample shows nearly 750,000 clones, 72% of them seen only once. The sample comprised memory CD4+ T cells sorted from blood. The receptors were gathered from a woman younger than 45 in good health. The CDR3 runs from the conserved cysteine through the conserved F or W. D genes are given only for firm matches. Size tells how often a clone was seen (once, few, many) or the class of an expanded clone, and some rows leave it out.

>-|TRBV7-3|TRBJ1-5|-
CASSLDGGGNQPQHF
TGTGCCAGCAGCTTAGATGGGGGTGGCAATCAGCCCCAGCATTTT
>TRBD2|TRBV5-6|TRBJ2-2|-
CASSLVLAGLTGELFF
TGTGCCAGCAGCTTGGTGCTAGCGGGACTTACCGGGGAGCTGTTTTTT
>-|TRBV30|TRBJ2-1|-
CAWKGLSSYNEQFF
TGTGCCTGGAAGGGGCTCTCCTCCTACAATGAGCAGTTCTTC
>-|TRBV4-2|TRBJ2-7|-
CASSQEWKSYEQYF
TGTGCCAGCAGCCAAGAGTGGAAATCCTACGAGCAGTACTTC
>-|TRBV7-2|TRBJ2-1|-
CASSPSAVGVNEQFF
TGTGCCAGCAGCCCGAGTGCGGTCGGGGTAAATGAGCAGTTCTTC
>TRBD2|TRBV28|TRBJ2-1|-
CASSLSETSGRGTYNEQFF
TGTGCCAGCAGTTTATCCGAGACTAGCGGGAGGGGAACCTACAATGAGCAGTTCTTC
>TRBD1|TRBV10-3|TRBJ1-1|once
CAITRTGDTEAFF
TGTGCCATCACCAGGACAGGGGACACTGAAGCTTTCTTT
>-|TRBV6-5|TRBJ1-1|-
CASSYSPLIEAFF
TGTGCCAGCAGTTACAGCCCCCTAATAGAAGCTTTCTTT
>TRBD2|TRBV5-6|TRBJ2-5|-
CASSGLAKETQYF
TGTGCCAGCAGCGGACTAGCCAAAGAGACCCAGTACTTC
>TRBD2|TRBV7-2|TRBJ2-5|few
CASSLGGLAGVETQYF
TGTGCCAGCAGCTTAGGAGGCCTAGCGGGAGTGGAGACCCAGTACTTC
>TRBD1|TRBV27|TRBJ2-1|-
CASGQGALSYNEQFF
TGTGCCAGCGGACAGGGGGCCCTTTCCTACAATGAGCAGTTCTTC
>-|TRBV27|TRBJ2-2|-
CASSLGTGELFF
TGTGCCAGCAGTTTGGGGACCGGGGAGCTGTTTTTT
>-|TRBV29-1|TRBJ1-4|-
CSVGRSNEKLFF
TGCAGCGTTGGTCGGTCTAATGAAAAACTGTTTTTT
>-|TRBV21-1|TRBJ2-1|-
CASSNWTSGIENEQFF
TGTGCCAGCAGCAACTGGACTAGCGGGATTGAGAATGAGCAGTTCTTC
>TRBD2|TRBV19|TRBJ2-7|-
CASSPLAGPYEQYF
TGTGCCAGTAGCCCACTAGCGGGACCCTACGAGCAGTACTTC
>-|TRBV5-1|TRBJ1-1|-
CASSLTGRSNTEAFF
TGCGCCAGCAGCCTAACGGGACGCTCGAACACTGAAGCTTTCTTT
>-|TRBV28|TRBJ1-1|-
CASRERFEAFF
TGTGCCAGCAGAGAGAGGTTTGAAGCTTTCTTT
>TRBD1|TRBV7-2|TRBJ1-4|-
CASSLALGTGEKLFF
TGTGCCAGCAGCTTAGCGCTAGGGACAGGTGAAAAACTGTTTTTT
>-|TRBV5-1|TRBJ2-2|-
CASSWEQANTGELFF
TGCGCCAGCAGCTGGGAACAGGCGAACACCGGGGAGCTGTTTTTT
>-|TRBV7-9|TRBJ2-2|-
CASSPRGLSDTGELFF
TGTGCCAGCAGTCCCAGGGGCCTCTCAGACACCGGGGAGCTGTTTTTT
>-|TRBV7-8|TRBJ2-1|-
CASSLAYGVTNEQFF
TGTGCCAGCAGCTTAGCGTACGGGGTGACCAATGAGCAGTTCTTC
>-|TRBV6-1|TRBJ2-1|-
CASSVSNNEQFF
TGTGCCAGCAGTGTCTCAAACAATGAGCAGTTCTTC
>TRBD1|TRBV2|TRBJ1-5|-
CASTGGSTQPQHF
TGTGCCAGTACAGGGGGTTCCACACAGCCCCAGCATTTT
>-|TRBV7-2|TRBJ2-1|-
CASSQLVLTYNEQFF
TGTGCCAGCAGCCAACTAGTCTTGACCTACAATGAGCAGTTCTTC
>-|TRBV20-1|TRBJ1-1|-
CSVFRGTEAFF
TGCAGTGTTTTTCGGGGCACTGAAGCTTTCTTT
>TRBD1|TRBV30|TRBJ2-1|-
CAWRGGTGNEQFF
TGTGCCTGGAGAGGCGGGACAGGGAATGAGCAGTTCTTC
>TRBD1|TRBV19|TRBJ2-5|-
CASSIVSSGQGRETQYF
TGTGCCAGTAGTATAGTTTCTTCGGGACAGGGTCGAGAGACCCAGTACTTC
>TRBD1|TRBV7-2|TRBJ2-4|-
CASSSDRGHIQYF
TGTGCCAGCAGCTCGGACAGGGGGCACATTCAGTACTTC
>TRBD2|TRBV27|TRBJ2-5|once
CASTPGGGLRETQYF
TGTGCCAGCACCCCGGGCGGGGGGCTGAGAGAGACCCAGTACTTC
>-|TRBV11-3|TRBJ2-2|few
CASSSRVAGELFF
TGTGCCAGCAGCTCCCGCGTAGCCGGGGAGCTGTTTTTT
>-|TRBV11-1|TRBJ2-7|-
CASSRPGVSSYEQYF
TGTGCCAGCAGCCGACCGGGAGTGAGCTCCTACGAGCAGTACTTC
>-|TRBV7-9|TRBJ1-3|-
CASSPSGVSGNTIYF
TGTGCCAGCAGCCCCTCAGGGGTTTCGGGAAACACCATATATTTT
>TRBD1|TRBV7-2|TRBJ2-7|-
CASRDGQGNSYEQYF
TGTGCCAGTAGGGACGGACAGGGAAACTCCTACGAGCAGTACTTC
>-|TRBV19|TRBJ2-7|-
CASSNRARGEQYF
TGTGCCAGTAGTAACCGGGCAAGAGGGGAGCAGTACTTC
>-|TRBV5-1|TRBJ2-2|many
CASVDSSGGTGELFF
TGCGCCTCCGTGGACTCCTCCGGAGGCACCGGGGAGCTGTTTTTT
>-|TRBV25-1|TRBJ2-7|many
CASSDPSYEQYF
TGTGCCAGCAGTGATCCCTCCTACGAGCAGTACTTC
>-|TRBV27|TRBJ2-6|-
CASRSSGNSGANVLTF
TGTGCCAGCAGGAGTAGTGGCAACTCTGGGGCCAACGTCCTGACTTTC
>TRBD2|TRBV28|TRBJ2-7|-
CASSYTNPGLAGLSSYEQYF
TGTGCCAGCAGTTATACTAATCCGGGACTAGCGGGCTTGAGCTCCTACGAGCAGTACTTC
>-|TRBV21-1|TRBJ2-5|-
CASTKTSGQETQYF
TGTGCCAGCACAAAGACTAGCGGACAAGAGACCCAGTACTTC
>-|TRBV2|TRBJ1-1|-
CASPTGALLNTEAFF
TGTGCCAGCCCGACAGGAGCACTGTTGAACACTGAAGCTTTCTTT